Below are 17 T cell receptor beta chains sequenced from a single sample in a study of Ad26.COV2.S vaccination and SARS-CoV-2 variants. The data were produced by immunoSEQ multiplex PCR, yet TCRdb's version contains in-frame clones alone and is incomplete. The table has over 110,000 clones, roughly 90% seen once. Source: peripheral blood, taken after recovery from COVID-19. These receptor sequences come from a human donor who had recovered from COVID-19.

The gene calls are TRBV27 and TRBJ1-6; D gene uncertain. The V end was cut by 2 bases, the J end by 12 bases, with 14 bases between. The germline CDR1 and CDR2 sequences are MNHEY and SMNVEV (reference sequence). This CDR3 has 14 residues. As DNA, the CDR3 is TGTGCCAGCAGTTTACGTGACTTCCGATTACCCCTCCACTTT. It yields the protein CASSLRDFRLPLHF.

V usage is TRBV5-4 and J usage is TRBJ2-2; D remains unclear. The V gene's germline CDR1 is SGHNT and CDR2 YYREEE (reference sequence). The CDR3 totals 15 residues. V gave up 3 bases and J gave up 1 base, with 10 bases separating them. The CDR3 DNA sequence: TGTGCCAGCAGCTCCTACAGTTTGAACACCGGGGAGCTGTTTTTT. Translated, it gives CASSSYSLNTGELFF. The full variable domain, its missing parts supplied by reference TRBV5-4 and TRBJ2-2, is ETGVTQSPTHLIKTRGQQVTLRCSSQSGHNTVSWYQQALGQGPQFIFQYYREEENGRGNFPPRFSGLQFPNYSSELNVNALELDDSALYLCASSSYSLNTGELFFGEGSRLTVL.

The chain links TRBV14 to TRBJ2-5; D ambiguous. The V and J ends lost 2 bases and 0 bases respectively, with 1 base between them. Germline-derived CDR1 and CDR2 are SGHDN and FVKESK. The CDR3 contains 12 residues. The CDR3 loop is CASSQYQETQYF. The CDR3 DNA sequence: TGTGCCAGCAGCCAATACCAAGAGACCCAGTACTTC.

The chain employs TRBV4-1 and TRBJ1-1, with no clear D. V dropped 5 bases and J dropped 0 bases, with 10 bases sitting between them. The germline CDR1 and CDR2 sequences are MGHRA and YSYEKL. This CDR3 has 14 amino acids. The CDR3 region is CASSAQTLNTEAFF. CDR3 bases: TGCGCCAGCAGCGCTCAAACACTGAACACTGAAGCTTTCTTT.

This sequence joins TRBV6-2 or TRBV6-3 and TRBJ2-7; TRBD1 might be the D (5 bases). V was cut by 6 bases and J by 2 bases, with 17 bases left in between. The CDR3 is 15 amino acids. Germline loops: CDR1 MNHEY, CDR2 SVGEGT. CDR3 DNA sequence: TGTGCCAGCAGCTCAGCAGGGCTGCTCACCTACGAGCAGTACTTC. Amino acid sequence: CASSSAGLLTYEQYF.

The rearrangement uses TRBV4-3 and TRBJ1-4; D gene ambiguous. Per germline, CDR1 LGHNA and CDR2 YSLEER. The V end lost 0 bases, the J end lost 8 bases, and 7 bases lay between the germline ends. This CDR3 region has 13 residues. The CDR3 DNA reads as TGCGCCAGCAGCCAAGAGCGCCGAGAAAAACTGTTTTTT. As protein: CASSQERREKLFF.

The chain combines TRBV7-8 with TRBJ1-5, with D hard to call. This CDR3 is 17 amino acids long. The germline V and J ends were trimmed by 0 bases and 0 bases, with 12 bases remaining between them. The germline CDR1 and CDR2 sequences are SGHVS and FQNEAQ. The CDR3 DNA reads as TGTGCCAGCAGCTTAGCGGTAAAGCTATATAGCAATCAGCCCCAGCATTTT. This codes for CASSLAVKLYSNQPQHF. Variable domain in full (rest from reference TRBV7-8 and TRBJ1-5): GAGVSQSPRYKVAKRGQDVALRCDPISGHVSLFWYQQALGQGPEFLTYFQNEAQLDKSGLPSDRFFAERPEGSVSTLKIQRTQQEDSAVYLCASSLAVKLYSNQPQHFGDGTRLSIL.

This clone occurred a few times. V usage is TRBV3-1 (or the pseudogene TRBV3-2) and J usage is TRBJ1-5; D may be TRBD1 (5 bases). The V gene's germline CDR1 is LGHDT and CDR2 YNNKEL (reference sequence). The CDR3 extends over 16 amino acids. Trimming left V 0 bases short and J 7 bases short, with 16 bases between. CDR3 loop: CASSQDGGGAGQPQHF. DNA for the CDR3: TGTGCCAGCAGCCAAGACGGAGGAGGGGCGGGGCAGCCCCAGCATTTT.

This sequence joins TRBV11-2 and TRBJ2-1; TRBD2 matches 10 bases. The CDR3 consists of 19 residues. With V trimmed by 4 bases and J by 6 bases, 18 bases remained unmatched. Germline V gives CDR1 SGHAT, CDR2 FQNNGV. CDR3 in amino acids: CASSSVWVLLAGGPNEQFF. CDR3 DNA: TGTGCCAGCAGCTCAGTTTGGGTCCTGTTAGCGGGGGGTCCCAATGAGCAGTTCTTC. Full variable domain (outside the CDR3, taken from reference TRBV11-2 and TRBJ2-1): EAGVAQSPRYKIIEKRQSVAFWCNPISGHATLYWYQQILGQGPKLLIQFQNNGVVDDSQLPKDRFSAERLKGVDSTLKIQPAKLEDSAVYLCASSSVWVLLAGGPNEQFFGPGTRLTVL.

This chain joins TRBV27 and TRBJ1-2, with D maybe TRBD1 (5 bases). V lost 8 bases and J 4 bases, leaving 17 bases between the germline ends. The germline CDR1 and CDR2 sequences are MNHEY and SMNVEV (reference sequence). This CDR3 spans 14 amino acids. CDR3 DNA sequence: TGTGCCAGCGGTACGTCAGGGTATATCTATGGCTACACCTTC. Translation gives CASGTSGYIYGYTF.

The genes are TRBV2 and TRBJ1-5; D perhaps matches TRBD1 (5 bases). Germline V gene sequence: CDR1 SNHLY, CDR2 FYNNEI. V shed 6 bases and J shed 3 bases, with 12 bases lying between them. This CDR3 has 14 amino acids. CDR3: CASRGGNFNQPQHF. The CDR3 nucleotides read TGTGCCAGCAGGGGGGGAAACTTCAATCAGCCCCAGCATTTT.

The genes are TRBV12-5 and TRBJ2-7; D unresolved. Per germline, CDR1 LGHNT and CDR2 FRNRAP. The CDR3 extends over 13 amino acids. V lost 4 bases, J lost 0 bases, and 7 bases lay in between. The CDR3 spells CASGSDGSYEQYF. The CDR3 DNA sequence: TGTGCTAGTGGTTCCGACGGCTCCTACGAGCAGTACTTC.

The V and J genes are TRBV7-9 and TRBJ2-7; 8 bases are shared with TRBD1. The germline CDR1 and CDR2 sequences are SEHNR and FQNEAQ (reference sequence). The length of the CDR3 is 14 residues. Losses at the gene ends were 5 bases for V and 4 bases for J; bases not matched to a gene: 7. In DNA, the CDR3 is TGTGCCAGCAGCCCGGACAGGGCTTTTTACGAGCAGTACTTC. Its protein product is CASSPDRAFYEQYF. The whole variable domain, remainder taken from reference TRBV7-9 and TRBJ2-7, is DTGVSQNPRHKITKRGQNVTFRCDPISEHNRLYWYRQTLGQGPEFLTYFQNEAQLEKSRLLSDRFSAERPKGSFSTLEIQRTEQGDSAMYLCASSPDRAFYEQYFGPGTRLTVT.

This clone was detected a few times. The CDR3 spells CASSLGGRGSPLHF. CDR3 nucleotide sequence: TGTGCCAGCAGTTTGGGCGGCAGAGGGTCACCCCTCCACTTT. The V call is TRBV27, the J call TRBJ1-6, with D unresolved. Germline CDR1 is MNHEY and CDR2 is SMNVEV (reference sequence). V lost 3 bases and J lost 10, with 13 bases in between. The CDR3 sequence is 14 residues long.

The rearrangement links TRBV24-1 to TRBJ2-5, with a weak D call TRBD1 (6 bases). CDR3 length: 14 residues. The V end was cut by 9 bases, the J end by 4 bases, with 17 bases between. Germline V gene lookup returns CDR1 KGHDR and CDR2 SFDVKD. In DNA, the CDR3 is TGTGCCACCGCGAGAGCAGGGGCAATAGAGACCCAGTACTTC. This codes for CATARAGAIETQYF.

The genes are TRBV25-1 and TRBJ2-3, with 10 positions matching TRBD1. Germline values: CDR1 MGHDK, CDR2 SYGVNS. The CDR3 covers 18 residues. V lost 4 bases and J lost 1; bases outside the gene matches: 11. The CDR3 DNA sequence: TGTGCCAGCAGTGGTCCCGGGACAGGGGCTGGGGGCACAGATACGCAGTATTTT. Its translation: CASSGPGTGAGGTDTQYF.

The chain combines TRBV6-5 with TRBJ2-7; 8 nucleotides match TRBD1. Germline V gene lookup returns CDR1 MNHEY and CDR2 SVGAGI. The CDR3 spans 14 residues. V was pared by 10 bases and J by 1 base, with 9 bases of the junction left unmatched. The chain's CDR3 is CATSRTGTSYEQYF. As DNA, the CDR3 is TGTGCCACCTCGAGGACAGGGACGTCCTACGAGCAGTACTTC.